Following are 18 T cell receptor beta chains from one sample sequenced in a study of long-term antiretroviral therapy in people with HIV. This was the immunoSEQ v3.0 assay at survey level. Profiled with immunoSEQ multiplex PCR; TCRdb holds only in-frame clones, not every one. This table holds some 16,000 clones, approximately 80% found once. Specimen: unsorted PBMCs, collected 0.1 years before starting antiretroviral therapy. These receptors were obtained from a man between 18 and 29 years old with HIV.

This chain connects TRBV13 to TRBJ1-1; TRBD1 matches at 7 bases. The junction had 6 bases not matched to a gene; V was cut back by 3 bases and J by 2 bases. Germline CDR1 is PRHDT and CDR2 is FYEKMQ (reference sequence). The CDR3 extends over 15 amino acids. Here the CDR3 reads CASSFRQGQNTEAFF. The CDR3 DNA reads TGTGCCAGCAGCTTTAGACAGGGTCAAAACACTGAAGCTTTCTTT.

This chain links TRBV30 with TRBJ1-5; possible D gene TRBD1, 6 bases. V lost 1 base to trimming and J lost 1 base, with 11 bases between them. The CDR3 runs to 15 residues. Germline V gene data show CDR1 as GTSNPN and CDR2 as SVGIG (reference sequence). The CDR3 coding sequence is TGTGCCTGGAGTGCTGGGGGCAGGAGCAATCAGCCCCAGCATTTT. Protein sequence: CAWSAGGRSNQPQHF.

The chain has TRBV7-3 and TRBJ1-1; D perhaps matches TRBD1 (6 bases). Germline V lookup: CDR1 SGHTA, CDR2 FQGTGA. The CDR3 loop spans 14 amino acids. V was pared by 1 base and J by 3 bases, with 9 bases between. CDR3 in DNA: TGTGCCAGCAGCTTAAGGGGGGCTTACACTGAAGCTTTCTTT. Translation gives CASSLRGAYTEAFF.

This clone is categorized as large. V and J are TRBV14 and TRBJ1-6; 7 bases fit TRBD1. Germline values: CDR1 SGHDN, CDR2 FVKESK. There are 16 residues in the CDR3. V was clipped by 0 bases and J by 5 bases; unmatched bases: 4. The CDR3 DNA reads as TGTGCCAGCAGCCAAGAGACAGGGAAGAATAATTCACCCCTCCACTTT. It codes for CASSQETGKNNSPLHF.

The V and J genes are TRBV10-3 and TRBJ2-7; 7 positions agree with TRBD2. With V trimmed by 4 bases and J by 0 bases, 18 bases remained unmatched. Germline values: CDR1 ENHRY, CDR2 SYGVKD. This CDR3 comprises 19 residues. The CDR3 reads CAISGRGAGEGLSSYEQYF. The CDR3 DNA follows: TGTGCCATCAGTGGGCGCGGCGCGGGAGAAGGGCTAAGCTCCTACGAGCAGTACTTC.

This clone was seen a single time. The CDR3 DNA sequence: TGTGCCAGCAGCGACCCAACGACAGGGCAGGGAGAGACCCAGTACTTC. It is translated as CASSDPTTGQGETQYF. The V gene is TRBV9, the J gene TRBJ2-5; the match to TRBD1 covers 7 bases. CDR1 SGDLS and CDR2 YYNGEE come from the germline V gene. With V trimmed by 3 bases and J by 4 bases, 12 bases remained unmatched. The CDR3 extends over 16 amino acids. The whole variable domain, filled in from reference TRBV9 and TRBJ2-5, reads DSGVTQTPKHLITATGQRVTLRCSPRSGDLSVYWYQQSLDQGLQFLIQYYNGEERAKGNILERFSAQQFPDLHSELNLSSLELGDSALYFCASSDPTTGQGETQYFGPGTRLLVL.

V is TRBV6-6 and J is TRBJ2-7; maybe TRBD1 (6 bases). Trimming left V 5 bases short and J 0 bases short, with 14 bases between. This CDR3 contains 15 residues. Germline CDR1 is MNHNY and CDR2 is SVGAGI (reference sequence). CDR3 sequence reads: CASSPPGHGSYEQYF. In DNA, the CDR3 is TGTGCCAGCAGTCCTCCGGGACACGGCTCCTACGAGCAGTACTTC.

The genes are TRBV7-6 and TRBJ2-7, with TRBD2 matching 7 bases. Germline V gene lookup returns CDR1 SGHVS and CDR2 FNYEAQ. V lost 2 bases to trimming and J lost 0 bases; unmatched junction nucleotides: 7. The CDR3 has 16 amino acids. In DNA, the CDR3 is TGTGCCAGCAGCTTAAGGTGGGAGGGGCCCTCCTACGAGCAGTACTTC. It codes for CASSLRWEGPSYEQYF.

The chain combines TRBV11-1 with TRBJ1-5; D remains ambiguous. V dropped 4 bases and J dropped 1 base, with 11 bases sitting between them. CDR3 length: 15 amino acids. CDR1 is SGHAT and CDR2 is FQDESV in the germline V gene (reference sequence). CDR3 DNA sequence: TGTGCCAGCAGCTCGAACGGGGAAAGCAATCAGCCCCAGCATTTT. It specifies CASSSNGESNQPQHF.

This clone was observed a few times. This chain joins TRBV5-6 and TRBJ1-1; possible D gene TRBD1, 5 bases. The V gene lost 2 bases and the J gene lost 10 bases, with 24 bases spanning the gap. Germline CDR1 is SGHDT and CDR2 is YYEEEE. The CDR3 consists of 16 residues. CDR3 loop: CASSFGRYMGDVGAFF. The CDR3, as DNA: TGTGCCAGCAGCTTTGGGAGATATATGGGGGACGTTGGAGCTTTCTTT.

This clone showed up just a few times. The chain employs TRBV7-9 and TRBJ2-7; 7 bases fit TRBD1. V shed 5 bases and J 3 bases; nucleotides not matched to a gene: 7. CDR3 length: 14 residues. Germline CDR1 and CDR2: SEHNR and FQNEAQ (reference sequence). CDR3 amino acids: CASSRRDSHYEQYF. The CDR3, as DNA: TGTGCCAGCAGCCGCCGGGACAGTCACTACGAGCAGTACTTC. The full variable domain, in which reference TRBV7-9 and TRBJ2-7 provide the parts outside the CDR3, is DTGVSQNPRHKITKRGQNVTFRCDPISEHNRLYWYRQTLGQGPEFLTYFQNEAQLEKSRLLSDRFSAERPKGSFSTLEIQRTEQGDSAMYLCASSRRDSHYEQYFGPGTRLTVT.

The CDR3 coding sequence is TGTGCCAGCAGCTTAGTTGTGGGGCGCGGGAGCGCCTTTGACAATGAGCAGTTCTTC. It codes for CASSLVVGRGSAFDNEQFF. V usage is TRBV7-6 and J usage is TRBJ2-1; 7 positions match TRBD2. Germline loops: CDR1 SGHVS, CDR2 FNYEAQ. The length of the CDR3 is 19 residues. The V segment lost 1 base and the J segment 5 bases; nucleotides outside the gene matches: 17.

This chain uses TRBV6-1 with TRBJ2-3; TRBD2 is a possible D gene (6 bases). The CDR3 is made up of 14 amino acids. Looked up from germline, CDR1 is MNHNS and CDR2 is SASEGT. The ends were cut back, 10 bases at V and 0 bases at J, with 14 bases in the middle. The CDR3 here is CATRAGMSTDTQYF. In DNA form, the CDR3 reads TGTGCCACCCGGGCGGGGATGAGCACAGATACGCAGTATTTT.

This sequence joins TRBV28 and TRBJ2-1, with TRBD2 matching over 10 bases. The germline CDR1 and CDR2 sequences are MDHEN and SYDVKM. The length of the CDR3 is 16 residues. V was pared by 8 bases and J by 3 bases, with 10 bases of the junction left unmatched. CDR3 protein: CASGTLAGGLYNEQFF. DNA for the CDR3: TGTGCCAGCGGGACTTTAGCGGGAGGACTCTACAATGAGCAGTTCTTC.

The chain's CDR3 is CASSQVNSGRANTGELFF. The CDR3 DNA reads as TGTGCCAGCAGCCAAGTTAATAGCGGGAGGGCGAACACCGGGGAGCTGTTTTTT. This chain connects TRBV14 to TRBJ2-2; TRBD2 agrees at 11 bases. Per the germline V gene, CDR1 is SGHDN and CDR2 is FVKESK. V gave up 1 base and J gave up 0 bases; unmatched junction bases: 4. The CDR3 runs to 18 residues.

This clone was recorded a few times. The genes are TRBV28 and TRBJ2-7; no firm D call. Looked up from germline, CDR1 is MDHEN and CDR2 is SYDVKM. Trimming pared 8 bases from V and 3 bases from J, leaving 8 bases between. The CDR3 is made up of 11 amino acids. DNA of the CDR3: TGTGCCAGCGGCTCCCGCTACGAGCAGTACTTC. This gives the protein CASGSRYEQYF.

The chain uses TRBV7-9 and TRBJ2-1, with 7 positions matching TRBD1. V was pared by 4 bases and J by 4 bases, with 13 bases of the junction left unmatched. The CDR3 runs to 17 residues. CDR1 and CDR2 from the germline V gene are SEHNR and FQNEAQ (reference sequence). The CDR3 coding sequence is TGTGCCAGCAGCTACCGGTCCGAGACAGGGATTTACAATGAGCAGTTCTTC. Translated: CASSYRSETGIYNEQFF.

This clone was observed a single time. The rearrangement links TRBV5-6 to TRBJ2-3; possible D gene TRBD2, 5 bases. This CDR3 is 16 amino acids long. V dropped 4 bases and J dropped 5 bases, with 20 bases sitting between them. From germline, CDR1 is SGHDT and CDR2 YYEEEE. This chain's CDR3 is CASSRKTGTLGDTQYF. The CDR3 DNA sequence: TGTGCCAGCAGCAGAAAAACGGGAACACTGGGAGATACGCAGTATTTT.